This T cell receptor beta chain came from a study of post-analysis software for immune sequencing data. In the study overall: Both relapsing-remitting and secondary progressive multiple sclerosis featured among the disease courses, as did progressive-relapsing multiple sclerosis.

Findings and caveats of the study: Co-batched samples clustered tightly together by F measure. Normalized Chao1 diversity was significantly lower in multiple sclerosis patients than in controls. With TRBV5-6, TRBV5-1 and TRBV20-1 included, about five TRBV segments were more frequent in patients than in controls.

Included in the TCR beta cDNA libraries were unique molecular identifiers. The authors obtained roughly 500,000 cDNA molecules from roughly 1 to 10 million T cells. TCRdb passed the PCR reads through MiXCR, listing each CDR3 protein once. The table lists about 820,000 distinct CDR3 sequences, roughly 50% of them singletons, with 4% to 5.5% in the top ten. As concerns this clonotype: The antigen remains undetermined.

V was pared by 0 bases and J by 6 bases, with 5 bases of the junction left unmatched. This CDR3 has 14 amino acids. Germline assignment: CDR1 SGHRS and CDR2 YFSETQ. Sequenced sample: blood. This rearrangement joins TRBV5-1 to TRBJ1-2, with TRBD1 matching 7 bases. The TCR originated in a girl aged 5 to 17 with multiple sclerosis. The CDR3 nucleotides are TGCGCCAGCAGCTTGGAATGGCAGGGGGATGGCTACACCTTC. Translating it yields CASSLEWQGDGYTF.